A selection of T cell receptor beta chains follows, all from one sample in a study of radiotherapy plus CTLA-4 blockade in lung cancer. The repertoire was sequenced with immunoSEQ multiplex PCR; TCRdb's copy has only in-frame clones and lacks some. Altogether around 82,000 clones are present, roughly 86% being singletons, with the ten largest covering 16%. The specimen comprised peripheral blood, sampled from a patient treated with radiotherapy plus ipilimumab. Receptor source: a human donor with non-small cell lung cancer that progressed on radiotherapy plus ipilimumab. Each CDR3 is given with its conserved first and last residue. The order of the fields is clone size, D gene, V gene, J gene, CDR3 protein, CDR3 DNA. The D gene is left open where the match is weak. Expanded clones are given a class, and other clones once, few, many or no size at all.

size: -
D: -
V: TRBV29-1
J: TRBJ2-5
CDR3: CSVAPTAQETQYF
DNA: TGCAGCGTCGCGCCGACAGCGCAAGAGACCCAGTACTTC

size: -
D: -
V: TRBV19
J: TRBJ2-1
CDR3: CASSIVGSASSEQFF
DNA: TGTGCCAGTAGTATAGTTGGTAGCGCGTCGAGTGAGCAGTTCTTC

size: -
D: TRBD1
V: TRBV2
J: TRBJ1-2
CDR3: CASKAGGTYGYTF
DNA: TGTGCCAGCAAGGCAGGGGGCACCTATGGCTACACCTTC

size: -
D: -
V: TRBV7-9
J: TRBJ1-5
CDR3: CASSLGQGYSNQPQHF
DNA: TGTGCCAGCAGCTTAGGCCAGGGCTATAGCAATCAGCCCCAGCATTTT

size: -
D: -
V: TRBV29-1
J: TRBJ2-3
CDR3: CSADEDRTDTQYF
DNA: TGCAGCGCGGACGAGGACCGCACAGATACGCAGTATTTT

size: once
D: -
V: TRBV19
J: TRBJ1-1
CDR3: CASTQAGAVGTEAFF
DNA: TGTGCCAGTACCCAGGCAGGGGCGGTGGGAACTGAAGCTTTCTTT

size: -
D: -
V: TRBV25-1
J: TRBJ1-1
CDR3: CASGEGKGMNTEAFF
DNA: TGTGCCAGCGGTGAGGGCAAAGGCATGAACACTGAAGCTTTCTTT

size: -
D: -
V: TRBV27
J: TRBJ1-6
CDR3: CASSLSNGAGNSPLHF
DNA: TGTGCCAGCAGTTTATCTAACGGGGCGGGGAATTCACCCCTCCACTTT

size: once
D: -
V: TRBV29-1
J: TRBJ1-1
CDR3: CSVDRGGTEAFF
DNA: TGCAGCGTTGACAGGGGTGGGACTGAAGCTTTCTTT

size: -
D: -
V: TRBV6-5
J: TRBJ2-4
CDR3: CATRRLDKNIQYF
DNA: TGTGCCACCAGAAGATTGGACAAAAACATTCAGTACTTC

size: -
D: -
V: TRBV30
J: TRBJ1-1
CDR3: CAWRGRIRDNRAFF
DNA: TGTGCCTGGAGGGGCCGGATCCGGGACAACAGGGCTTTCTTT

size: -
D: TRBD2
V: TRBV29-1
J: TRBJ2-1
CDR3: CSVWGASGVSSYNEQFF
DNA: TGCAGCGTTTGGGGCGCTAGCGGAGTTAGCTCCTACAATGAGCAGTTCTTC

size: once
D: -
V: TRBV6-5
J: TRBJ1-5
CDR3: CASREQVNQPQHF
DNA: TGTGCCAGCAGGGAGCAGGTAAATCAGCCCCAGCATTTT

size: -
D: TRBD2
V: TRBV19
J: TRBJ2-3
CDR3: CASRWLGTNTDTQYF
DNA: TGTGCCAGTAGGTGGCTGGGGACTAACACAGATACGCAGTATTTT

size: -
D: TRBD2
V: TRBV7-2
J: TRBJ2-1
CDR3: CASSLPTTSFYNEQFF
DNA: TGTGCCAGCAGCTTACCCACGACTAGCTTCTACAATGAGCAGTTCTTC

size: -
D: -
V: TRBV7-2
J: TRBJ1-1
CDR3: CASSSQGRTEAFF
DNA: TGTGCCAGCAGCTCTCAGGGGCGCACTGAAGCTTTCTTT

size: -
D: -
V: TRBV19
J: TRBJ1-2
CDR3: CASSTQHRETYGYTF
DNA: TGTGCCAGTAGCACCCAACACCGGGAGACCTATGGCTACACCTTC

size: once
D: -
V: TRBV6-5
J: TRBJ1-3
CDR3: CASSPNTIYF
DNA: TGTGCCAGCAGCCCAAACACCATATATTTT

size: -
D: TRBD1
V: TRBV14
J: TRBJ2-3
CDR3: CASSLTQGQGINTDTQYF
DNA: TGTGCCAGCAGCCTTACCCAGGGACAGGGAATCAACACAGATACGCAGTATTTT

size: once
D: -
V: TRBV15
J: TRBJ1-1
CDR3: CATARVNTEAFF
DNA: TGTGCCACCGCTCGCGTGAACACTGAAGCTTTCTTT

size: -
D: TRBD2
V: TRBV18
J: TRBJ2-1
CDR3: CASSFTSGRSYNEQFF
DNA: TGTGCCAGCTCGTTTACTAGCGGTCGCTCCTACAATGAGCAGTTCTTC

size: -
D: -
V: TRBV5-1
J: TRBJ1-6
CDR3: CASSFEQTNSPLHF
DNA: TGCGCCAGCAGCTTTGAACAGACCAATTCACCCCTCCACTTT

size: -
D: -
V: TRBV21-1
J: TRBJ1-3
CDR3: CASSKGRRTTGNTIYF
DNA: TGTGCCAGCAGCAAAGGACGACGGACCACTGGAAACACCATATATTTT

size: -
D: -
V: TRBV7-2
J: TRBJ1-5
CDR3: CASSLRLGNQPQHF
DNA: TGTGCCAGCAGCTTACGCCTAGGGAATCAGCCCCAGCATTTT

size: -
D: TRBD2
V: TRBV18
J: TRBJ2-3
CDR3: CASSPRGTSGARGTQYF
DNA: TGTGCCAGCTCACCTCGAGGGACTAGCGGGGCCCGCGGTACGCAGTATTTT

size: -
D: -
V: TRBV5-4
J: TRBJ1-2
CDR3: CASSLQGSVGYTF
DNA: TGTGCCAGCAGCTTGCAGGGTTCGGTTGGCTACACCTTC

size: -
D: TRBD1
V: TRBV19
J: TRBJ2-7
CDR3: CASSTGTGSYEQYF
DNA: TGTGCCAGTAGTACCGGGACAGGCTCCTACGAGCAGTACTTC

size: once
D: -
V: TRBV11-1
J: TRBJ2-7
CDR3: CASSPRDTLGEQYF
DNA: TGTGCCAGCAGCCCCCGGGACACCTTGGGCGAGCAGTACTTC

size: -
D: TRBD1
V: TRBV5-1
J: TRBJ2-7
CDR3: CASSFNRDRDGGYEQYF
DNA: TGCGCCAGCAGCTTCAACCGGGACAGGGACGGAGGGTACGAGCAGTACTTC

size: -
D: TRBD1
V: TRBV29-1
J: TRBJ2-1
CDR3: CSVDRGQGRSYNEQFF
DNA: TGCAGCGTTGATAGGGGACAGGGGCGCTCCTACAATGAGCAGTTCTTC

size: -
D: TRBD1
V: TRBV19
J: TRBJ1-1
CDR3: CASSQGAYTEAFF
DNA: TGTGCCAGTAGTCAGGGGGCGTACACTGAAGCTTTCTTT